A single sample is the source of the 3 T cell receptor beta chains below, sequenced in a study of CD8 T cells in Susac syndrome. Reverse transcription used about 0.45 to 1 ug RNA and random hexamers. One entry per CDR3 protein results from TCRdb running MiXCR on the immunoSEQ multiplex PCR reads. The sample includes about 140,000 distinct CDR3 sequences, 90% to 95% of them seen just once. Sequenced input: CD8+ T cells from PBMCs. Receptors originate from a human donor in good health.

This chain links TRBV25-1 with TRBJ1-4; no clear D gene. V lost 2 bases to trimming and J lost 3 bases, with 4 bases between them. Germline CDR1 reads MGHDK; CDR2 reads SYGVNS. The CDR3 spans 13 residues. The CDR3 DNA reads TGTGCCAGCAGTGAAACGTCTAATGAAAAACTGTTTTTT. Protein sequence: CASSETSNEKLFF.

V usage is TRBV4-3 and J usage is TRBJ2-1; 10 nucleotides agree with TRBD1. V trimming: 0 bases; J trimming: 6 bases; junction bases outside the gene matches: 8. The germline V gene encodes CDR1 LGHNA and CDR2 YSLEER. This CDR3 contains 17 residues. CDR3 residues: CASSQDLRDRGRNEQFF. Written as DNA, the CDR3 is TGCGCCAGCAGCCAAGATCTCCGGGACAGGGGCCGCAATGAGCAGTTCTTC.

The rearrangement joins TRBV27 to TRBJ1-5; unclear D gene. Trimming removed 4 bases from V and 3 bases from J, with 10 bases in between. The CDR3 consists of 14 residues. Germline V lookup: CDR1 MNHEY, CDR2 SMNVEV (reference sequence). The CDR3 sequence: CASSSGLFNQPQHF. CDR3 nucleotides: TGTGCCAGCAGTTCGGGGTTGTTCAATCAGCCCCAGCATTTT.